What follows are 11 T cell receptor beta chains derived from one specimen sequenced in a study of blood T cell repertoires in COVID-19. Sequencing was performed with immunoSEQ multiplex PCR; in TCRdb, only in-frame clones are kept and a portion is missing. The data show some 200,000 clones, about 93% seen once. The sample taken for sequencing was peripheral blood. Source of these receptors: a man aged 30 to 39 with COVID-19, enrolled during active disease.

As regards this clone: Germline is not matched at one junction end, which may reflect a read error. This chain joins TRBV5-4 and TRBJ2-2, with 9 bases lining up with TRBD2. This CDR3 comprises 13 residues. From germline, CDR1 is SGHNT and CDR2 YYREEE (reference sequence). CDR3 in DNA: TGTGCCAGCGGCTTAGCGGGGGCCGGGGAGCTGTTTTTT. Encoded protein: CASGLAGAGELFF.

The chain has TRBV25-1 and TRBJ1-5; the D is unclear. Germline-derived CDR1 and CDR2 are MGHDK and SYGVNS. The CDR3 has 13 amino acids. The V gene lost 6 bases and the J gene lost 2 bases, with 8 bases spanning the gap. CDR3 DNA sequence: TGTGCCAGCAGCGCCACAGGCAATCAGCCCCAGCATTTT. This encodes CASSATGNQPQHF.

The chain has TRBV3-1 (or the pseudogene TRBV3-2) and TRBJ1-4; a weak D match, TRBD1 (6 bases). Germline V lookup: CDR1 LGHDT, CDR2 YNNKEL (reference sequence). V was clipped by 4 bases and J by 2 bases, with 11 bases between them. The CDR3 contains 15 residues. CDR3 sequence: CASSLGQTTNEKLFF. The DNA for the CDR3 is TGTGCCAGCAGCCTTGGACAGACTACTAATGAAAAACTGTTTTTT.

This clone occurred once. This chain joins TRBV2 and TRBJ1-6, with TRBD1 identical over 10 bases. The CDR3 loop spans 15 amino acids. V shed 5 bases and J 7 bases; nucleotides not matched to a gene: 5. Per germline, CDR1 SNHLY and CDR2 FYNNEI. The CDR3 DNA reads TGTGCCAGCAGTAAGAGACAGGGGGCGAATTCACCCCTCCACTTT. Protein sequence: CASSKRQGANSPLHF.

The CDR3 nucleotides are TGCAGCGCCGGGGACAGGTACTATGGCTACACCTTC. This sequence encodes CSAGDRYYGYTF. The chain recombines TRBV29-1 with TRBJ1-2, with 8 nucleotides matching TRBD1. The junction had 4 bases not matched to a gene; V was cut back by 7 bases and J by 3 bases. Looked up from germline, CDR1 is SQVTM and CDR2 is ANQGSEA. This CDR3 is 12 amino acids long.

The V gene is TRBV3-1 (or the pseudogene TRBV3-2), the J gene TRBJ1-2, with TRBD1 as a possible D gene (5 bases). The length of the CDR3 is 14 residues. Germline V lookup: CDR1 LGHDT, CDR2 YNNKEL (reference sequence). V lost 5 bases and J 4 bases, leaving 14 bases between the germline ends. The DNA for the CDR3 is TGTGCCAGCAGCTTCCGATTAGACAGCTATGGCTACACCTTC. This encodes CASSFRLDSYGYTF.

The chain is built from TRBV2 and TRBJ1-3; the D is unclear. Germline V gene lookup returns CDR1 SNHLY and CDR2 FYNNEI. V gave up 7 bases and J gave up 4 bases, with 17 bases separating them. The CDR3 covers 15 residues. The chain's CDR3 is CASNPRWTSGNTIYF. Here the CDR3 DNA reads TGTGCCAGCAACCCCAGGTGGACTTCAGGAAACACCATATATTTT.

This clone was observed a handful of times. The V call is TRBV7-3, the J call TRBJ2-2; 8 positions agree with TRBD1. CDR1 and CDR2 (germline): SGHTA, FQGTGA. CDR3 size: 15 residues. Trimming cost V 5 bases and J 3 bases; bases outside gene matches: 5. For the CDR3, the DNA is TGTGCCAGCAGCCAAGGACAGGGATACACCGGGGAGCTGTTTTTT. It specifies CASSQGQGYTGELFF.

The chain employs TRBV19 and TRBJ1-4, with D possibly matching TRBD1 (5 bases). CDR1 and CDR2 (germline): LNHDA, SQIVND (reference sequence). The CDR3 covers 16 residues. The V end was cut by 6 bases, the J end by 0 bases, with 14 bases between. The CDR3 nucleotides are TGTGCCAGTAGGAGGTTAGGGGATGCAACTAATGAAAAACTGTTTTTT. This translates into CASRRLGDATNEKLFF. The full variable domain, its missing parts supplied by reference TRBV19 and TRBJ1-4, is DGGITQSPKYLFRKEGQNVTLSCEQNLNHDAMYWYRQDPGQGLRLIYYSQIVNDFQKGDIAEGYSVSREKKESFPLTVTSAQKNPTAFYLCASRRLGDATNEKLFFGSGTQLSVL.

The chain uses TRBV11-2 and TRBJ1-2, with D uncertain. There are 14 residues in the CDR3. The V gene's germline CDR1 is SGHAT and CDR2 FQNNGV. Trimming cost V 5 bases and J 3 bases, with 13 bases left between them. CDR3 in amino acids: CASSEESVHYGYTF. The CDR3 coding sequence is TGTGCCAGCAGCGAGGAATCCGTCCACTATGGCTACACCTTC.

The chain carries TRBV6-5 and TRBJ2-2, with D possibly TRBD2 on 7 matching bases. Trimming took off 8 bases at V and 2 bases at J, with 15 bases between the two ends. The CDR3 is 15 residues long. Germline V CDR1 and CDR2: MNHEY, SVGAGI. CDR3 region: CASREGGANTGELFF. CDR3 DNA sequence: TGTGCCAGCCGCGAGGGGGGGGCCAACACCGGGGAGCTGTTTTTT.